This T cell receptor (beta chain) came from a study of shared clonotypes between healthy human individuals. Notes on the study in general: Memory subsets generally showed smaller estimated richness than naive subsets did.

Germline loops: CDR1 LNHNV, CDR2 YYDKDF (reference sequence). The V and J ends lost 0 bases and 1 base respectively, with 7 bases between them. The CDR3 covers 14 residues. Turning to this clone: Its specificity is not known.

Using immunoSEQ multiplex PCR, the repertoire was profiled, and TCRdb retains in-frame clones only, with some absent. The sample has some 500,000 clones, about 96% seen once; the top ten hold approximately 0.06%. Sequencing input: naive CD4+ T cells sorted from blood. As for subset: CD45RA+ positively selected. The TCR comes from a woman younger than 45 in good health. The V call is TRBV15, the J call TRBJ2-7; D not certain. CDR3 loop: CATSREKGSYEQYF. CDR3 nucleotides: TGTGCCACCAGCAGAGAGAAGGGATCCTACGAGCAGTACTTC. Using reference TRBV15 and TRBJ2-7 for the parts outside the CDR3, the full variable domain is DAMVIQNPRYQVTQFGKPVTLSCSQTLNHNVMYWYQQKSSQAPKLLFHYYDKDFNNEADTPDNFQSRRPNTSFCFLDIRSPGLGDTAMYLCATSREKGSYEQYFGPGTRLTVT.